The next 25 T cell receptor beta chains were all read from a single sample in a study of early T cells in non-severe SARS-CoV-2 infection. From the 5' RACE reads, TCRdb called clonotypes with MiXCR, one entry per CDR3 protein. The repertoire holds about 90,000 distinct CDR3 sequences, with about 12% as singletons. The sequences come from whole blood, collected at baseline. All receptors come from an adult who was a healthcare worker with PCR-confirmed SARS-CoV-2 infection or an uninfected control (not recorded which).

A few counts support this clonotype. The rearrangement joins TRBV19 to TRBJ1-5; D possibly corresponds to TRBD1 (5 bases). The CDR3 spans 14 residues. The V gene lost 4 bases and the J gene lost 5 bases, with 12 bases spanning the gap. Germline values: CDR1 LNHDA, CDR2 SQIVND (reference sequence). CDR3 nucleotide sequence: TGTGCCAGTAGTACCCTAGGGGTTTATCAGCCCCAGCATTTT. Amino acids: CASSTLGVYQPQHF.

V gene TRBV6-6 combines with J gene TRBJ1-2; D is undetermined. The CDR3 spans 11 residues. The V and J ends lost 6 bases and 9 bases respectively, with 11 bases between them. The V gene's germline CDR1 is MNHNY and CDR2 SVGAGI (reference sequence). As DNA, the CDR3 is TGTGCCAGCAGCCTAGGCCAGCGCTACACCTTC. Translated, it gives CASSLGQRYTF.

This clonotype was observed a handful of times. This chain uses TRBV3-1 with TRBJ1-3; D gene unclear. The CDR3 contains 13 residues. The V end lost 2 bases, the J end lost 3 bases, and 5 bases lay between the germline ends. Germline CDR1 reads LGHDT; CDR2 reads YNNKEL (reference sequence). CDR3 coding DNA: TGTGCCAGCAGCCAATGGAGTGGAAACACCATATATTTT. It specifies CASSQWSGNTIYF.

This clonotype has a handful of counts. The rearrangement joins TRBV14 to TRBJ2-3; D is possibly TRBD2 (6 bases). Deletions cut 2 bases from V and 0 bases from J, with 12 bases between. CDR3 length: 16 amino acids. Germline V gives CDR1 SGHDN, CDR2 FVKESK. This CDR3 reads CASSQRTAGSTDTQYF. The CDR3, as DNA: TGTGCCAGCAGCCAAAGAACTGCGGGGAGCACAGATACGCAGTATTTT.

This clonotype occurred a few times. The genes are TRBV7-3 and TRBJ2-7; D gene unclear. Germline V gene lookup returns CDR1 SGHTA and CDR2 FQGTGA. Trimming left V 1 base short and J 2 bases short, with 12 bases between. The CDR3 spans 15 residues. The CDR3 loop reads CASSLMAGDPYEQYF. In DNA form, the CDR3 reads TGTGCCAGCAGCTTAATGGCAGGAGACCCCTACGAGCAGTACTTC.

The V call is TRBV7-9, the J call TRBJ2-1; TRBD2 matches 7 bases. Germline V gives CDR1 SEHNR, CDR2 FQNEAQ (reference sequence). V trimming: 5 bases; J trimming: 10 bases; junction bases outside the gene matches: 11. This CDR3 spans 14 amino acids. The CDR3 here is CASSGGVYELEQFF. DNA of the CDR3: TGTGCCAGCAGCGGGGGGGTATATGAACTAGAGCAGTTCTTC.

This clonotype was observed a few times. The genes are TRBV29-1 and TRBJ2-1, with a weak D call TRBD2 (6 bases). V was clipped by 6 bases and J by 0 bases, with 9 bases between them. The germline V gene encodes CDR1 SQVTM and CDR2 ANQGSEA. The CDR3 contains 13 residues. The CDR3, as DNA: TGCAGCGTGGGACTTAGCTCCTACAATGAGCAGTTCTTC. Translated, it gives CSVGLSSYNEQFF.

This chain connects TRBV29-1 to TRBJ2-7; no clear D gene. The CDR3 is 11 residues long. The germline V and J ends were trimmed by 5 bases and 4 bases, with 9 bases remaining between them. Germline V gene data show CDR1 as SQVTM and CDR2 as ANQGSEA. CDR3 residues: CSVPDEYEQYF. The CDR3 bases are TGCAGCGTTCCAGACGAATACGAGCAGTACTTC.

The chain has TRBV20-1 and TRBJ2-7; 10 bases fit TRBD2. Germline V gene sequence: CDR1 DFQATT, CDR2 SNEGSKA (reference sequence). V lost 6 bases to trimming and J lost 3 bases; unmatched junction nucleotides: 2. This CDR3 contains 12 residues. The CDR3 DNA is TGCAGTGCCCGGACTAGCGGCTACGAGCAGTACTTC. Amino acid sequence: CSARTSGYEQYF.

For this clonotype: Germline is not matched at one junction end, which may reflect a read error. V is TRBV20-1 and J is TRBJ2-1; a weak D match, TRBD1 (5 bases). The CDR3 has 15 amino acids. CDR1 is DFQATT and CDR2 is SNEGSKA in the germline V gene (reference sequence). CDR3 region: CSARTSRASYDEQFF. The CDR3 nucleotides read TGCAGTGCTAGAACCAGCAGGGCCTCCTACGATGAGCAGTTCTTC.

This clonotype has only a few counts. The rearrangement joins TRBV6-5 to TRBJ2-7, with 7 bases matching TRBD1. The length of the CDR3 is 13 residues. CDR1 is MNHEY and CDR2 is SVGAGI in the germline V gene. The V and J ends lost 6 bases and 6 bases, in that order; junction bases with no gene match: 8. DNA for the CDR3: TGTGCCAGCAGCCCGGGGACAGTGGGCGAGCAGTACTTC. Its protein is CASSPGTVGEQYF.

The table lists this clonotype with many counts. The genes are TRBV5-1 and TRBJ2-7; D could derive from TRBD1 or TRBD2 (7 bases each). The germline gives CDR1 SGHRS, CDR2 YFSETQ. CDR3 length equals 13 residues. V dropped 7 bases and J dropped 2 bases, with 13 bases sitting between them. The CDR3 region is CASRDSGTYEQYF. The CDR3 DNA follows: TGCGCCAGCCGGGACAGCGGGACCTACGAGCAGTACTTC.

This clonotype was recorded at least ten times. The chain employs TRBV3-1 and TRBJ2-6, with D perhaps given as TRBD1 or TRBD2 (5 bases each). Germline V CDR1 and CDR2: LGHDT, YNNKEL (reference sequence). V was shortened by 7 bases and J by 2 bases, with 12 bases between the two germline ends. There are 15 residues in the CDR3. Here the CDR3 reads CASTLRGAGANVLTF. CDR3 DNA sequence: TGTGCCAGCACCCTGAGAGGGGCTGGGGCCAACGTCCTGACTTTC.

This clonotype was seen only a few times. The chain is built from TRBV18 and TRBJ1-6; D is ambiguous. Germline V gene lookup returns CDR1 KGHSH and CDR2 LQKENI. With 3 bases removed from V and 9 bases from J, the gap between germline ends came to 15 bases. CDR3 length: 15 amino acids. In DNA form, the CDR3 reads TGTGCCAGCTCACCCTCCGTCCGGGTCGGTTCACCCCTCCACTTT. This gives the protein CASSPSVRVGSPLHF.

The chain links TRBV20-1 to TRBJ1-1, with 7 bases identical to TRBD1. J lost 6 bases, V lost 1 base, and 5 bases had no gene match. CDR1 and CDR2 (germline): DFQATT, SNEGSKA (reference sequence). CDR3 size: 13 residues. CDR3 nucleotides: TGCAGTGCTAGAGTAGCAGGGGGGTCTGAAGCTTTCTTT. Amino acid sequence: CSARVAGGSEAFF.

This clonotype was seen more than once but under ten times. The chain combines TRBV28 with TRBJ1-3; 7 bases line up with TRBD1. Germline CDR1 reads MDHEN; CDR2 reads SYDVKM. CDR3 length: 15 residues. The ends lost 1 base at V and 4 bases at J; junction bases unmatched: 4. Here the CDR3 DNA reads TGTGCCAGCAGTTTATCGACAGGGATCGGAAACACCATATATTTT. Protein product: CASSLSTGIGNTIYF.

Ten or more counts support this clonotype. The rearrangement links TRBV12-3 or TRBV12-4 to TRBJ2-5, with D hard to call. Trimming cost V 3 bases and J 4 bases, with 3 bases left between them. This CDR3 is built from 11 residues. The CDR3 sequence is CASSFGETQYF. The CDR3 DNA reads TGTGCCAGCAGTTTTGGAGAGACCCAGTACTTC.

This clonotype showed up many times. V is TRBV12-3 or TRBV12-4 and J is TRBJ1-5; D not resolved. Trimming pared 3 bases from V and 3 bases from J, leaving 9 bases between. The CDR3 loop spans 14 amino acids. The CDR3 protein is CASSFHGDNQPQHF. CDR3 nucleotide sequence: TGTGCCAGCAGTTTTCACGGTGACAATCAGCCCCAGCATTTT.

V is TRBV5-4 and J is TRBJ1-1; D is ambiguous. Germline CDR1 and CDR2: SGHNT and YYREEE (reference sequence). The ends were cut back, 4 bases at V and 4 bases at J, with 8 bases in the middle. The length of the CDR3 is 12 residues. CDR3 sequence reads: CASSVPGTEAFF. The CDR3 DNA follows: TGTGCCAGCAGCGTCCCAGGCACTGAAGCTTTCTTT.

The rearrangement uses TRBV27 and TRBJ2-3; 10 nucleotides match TRBD1. V gave up 2 bases and J gave up 0 bases; unmatched junction bases: 2. Germline V gene lookup returns CDR1 MNHEY and CDR2 SMNVEV (reference sequence). This CDR3 has 16 amino acids. The CDR3 bases are TGTGCCAGCAGTTTACGGACAGGGGGAAGCACAGATACGCAGTATTTT. Translation: CASSLRTGGSTDTQYF.

V gene TRBV20-1 combines with J gene TRBJ2-7; 7 bases are a match to TRBD2. CDR1 and CDR2 from the germline V gene are DFQATT and SNEGSKA (reference sequence). The CDR3 is made up of 11 amino acids. Unmatched junction bases numbered 3, after V lost 6 bases and J lost 4 bases. The CDR3 bases are TGCAGTGCCGTGCGGGAGTACGAGCAGTACTTC. Its translation is CSAVREYEQYF.

A few counts support this clonotype. This chain joins TRBV5-1 and TRBJ1-6; 7 bases line up with TRBD1. With 0 bases clipped from V and 7 bases from J, the junction kept 1 base outside the gene matches. CDR1 is SGHRS, CDR2 YFSETQ, per germline. The CDR3 has 14 residues. This CDR3 reads CASSLETGNSPLHF. The CDR3 region has the DNA TGCGCCAGCAGCTTGGAGACAGGGAATTCACCCCTCCACTTT.

This clonotype turned up a few times. The V call is TRBV12-3 or TRBV12-4, the J call TRBJ1-4; 7 nucleotides line up with TRBD1. This CDR3 has 14 amino acids. The ends lost 5 bases at V and 8 bases at J; junction bases unmatched: 8. The CDR3 protein is CASSPSPGQEKLFF. As DNA, the CDR3 is TGTGCCAGCAGTCCATCTCCGGGACAGGAAAAACTGTTTTTT.

This clonotype was counted many times. The V gene is TRBV11-2, the J gene TRBJ2-1; 7 bases are shared with TRBD2. V shed 1 base, J shed 11 bases, and the junction held 5 bases outside the gene matches. Germline V CDR1 and CDR2: SGHAT, FQNNGV. The CDR3 loop spans 13 amino acids. This chain's CDR3 is CASSLVPTSQQFF. CDR3 bases: TGTGCCAGCAGCTTAGTCCCGACTAGCCAGCAGTTCTTC.

This clonotype was picked up a small number of times. The rearrangement uses TRBV5-5 and TRBJ1-1; TRBD1 agrees at 9 bases. The CDR3 totals 17 residues. The V and J ends lost 0 bases and 2 bases, in that order; junction bases with no gene match: 8. The germline gives CDR1 SGHKS, CDR2 YYEKEE (reference sequence). The CDR3 loop reads CASSLAWDREANTEAFF. In nucleotides, the CDR3 is TGTGCCAGCAGCTTGGCGTGGGACAGGGAAGCTAACACTGAAGCTTTCTTT.